Presented here are 28 T cell receptor beta chains from one specimen sequenced in a study of response to subunit inactivated influenza vaccine (dated by TCRdb to the late 2010s). Library construction relied on RT-PCR. This sample was sequenced with an Illumina HiSeq 2500. The raw public data were reprocessed by TCRdb itself: fastp quality trimming at Q25, MiXCR clonotype calling, in-frame beta chains only. Under each unique CDR3 protein, matching rows form one entry showing the most common genes and DNA. The sample contains over 650,000 distinct CDR3 sequences, approximately 17% of them found a single time. The top ten clones comprise about a tenth of the sample. The input for sequencing was PBMCs from blood, taken about 5 days after vaccination. These receptors all stem from a man in his fifties or sixties who received an inactivated influenza vaccine. Donor details come from another sample of the same person, matched by shared clones.

This chain links TRBV29-1 with TRBJ2-5; 10 bases line up with TRBD2. Unmatched junction bases numbered 5, after V lost 6 bases and J lost 4 bases. Per germline, CDR1 SQVTM and CDR2 ANQGSEA. CDR3 length: 13 amino acids. DNA for the CDR3: TGCAGCGTCAGAGCGGGGGGGGCAGAGACCCAGTACTTC. Translating it yields CSVRAGGAETQYF. The full variable domain, its missing parts supplied by reference TRBV29-1 and TRBJ2-5, is SAVISQKPSRDICQRGTSLTIQCQVDSQVTMMFWYRQQPGQSLTLIATANQGSEATYESGFVIDKFPISRPNLTFSTLTVSNMSPEDSSIYLCSVRAGGAETQYFGPGTRLLVL.

This clonotype was counted between two and nine times. The chain is built from TRBV12-3 or TRBV12-4 and TRBJ1-1; D uncertain. The CDR3 spans 15 residues. Trimming removed 3 bases from V and 8 bases from J, with 19 bases in between. The CDR3 spells CASSFSDFVSGEAFF. Here the CDR3 DNA reads TGTGCCAGCAGTTTTAGCGACTTTGTGTCGGGGGAAGCTTTCTTT.

This clonotype was observed a handful of times. This chain joins TRBV4-1 and TRBJ2-7, with D possibly TRBD2 on 6 matching bases. V was trimmed by 1 base and J by 2 bases, leaving 12 bases between them. Germline assignment: CDR1 MGHRA and CDR2 YSYEKL. The CDR3 spans 15 residues. CDR3 sequence reads: CASSQGRDLPYEQYF. The CDR3 DNA reads as TGCGCCAGCAGCCAAGGGAGGGACCTCCCCTACGAGCAGTACTTC.

The chain couples TRBV2 to TRBJ1-2, with TRBD1 as a possible D gene (6 bases). Trimming cost V 6 bases and J 0 bases, with 11 bases left between them. The germline V gene has CDR1 SNHLY and CDR2 FYNNEI. This CDR3 is 14 amino acids long. CDR3 in amino acids: CASSGGRANYGYTF. Written as DNA, the CDR3 is TGTGCCAGCAGCGGGGGGCGGGCTAACTATGGCTACACCTTC.

This chain uses TRBV4-2 with TRBJ1-4; D gene uncertain. This CDR3 region has 16 residues. The V gene's germline CDR1 is LGHNA and CDR2 YNFKEQ. Between the trimmed V and J ends, which lost 1 base and 6 bases, there was a span of 15 bases. The chain's CDR3 is CASSQAGWEEDEKLFF. As DNA, the CDR3 is TGTGCCAGCAGCCAAGCTGGTTGGGAGGAAGATGAAAAACTGTTTTTT.

The chain is built from TRBV20-1 and TRBJ2-7; 13 bases agree with TRBD2. CDR3 length equals 15 residues. J lost 2 bases, V lost 6 bases, and 7 bases had no gene match. Germline lookup yields CDR1 DFQATT and CDR2 SNEGSKA (reference sequence). The CDR3 reads CSATRTSGSPYEQYF. CDR3 in DNA: TGCAGTGCCACCCGGACTAGCGGGAGCCCCTACGAGCAGTACTTC.

The table lists this clonotype with many counts. The genes are TRBV7-9 and TRBJ1-3; the D is unclear. V was clipped by 5 bases and J by 0 bases, with 20 bases between them. The CDR3 covers 18 residues. The germline gives CDR1 SEHNR, CDR2 FQNEAQ (reference sequence). Here the CDR3 reads CASSGVRAERRSGNTIYF. The CDR3 nucleotides are TGTGCCAGCAGCGGGGTGAGGGCGGAGCGCCGCTCTGGAAACACCATATATTTT.

The V call is TRBV12-5, the J call TRBJ2-3; no clear D. V was clipped by 1 base and J by 6 bases, with 5 bases between them. The CDR3 sequence is 12 residues long. In germline, CDR1 is LGHNT, CDR2 FRNRAP. CDR3: CASGLDPDTQYF. In DNA form, the CDR3 reads TGTGCTAGTGGTTTGGACCCGGATACGCAGTATTTT.

The gene calls are TRBV12-3 or TRBV12-4 and TRBJ2-1, with 15 positions matching TRBD2. V shed 6 bases, J shed 16 bases, and the junction held 13 bases outside the gene matches. This CDR3 contains 15 residues. The CDR3 sequence is CASSRGLAGGQLEFF. CDR3 coding DNA: TGTGCCAGCAGCCGGGGACTAGCGGGAGGCCAACTAGAATTCTTC.

The rearrangement uses TRBV30 and TRBJ1-5, with 7 bases lining up with TRBD1. This CDR3 is 13 amino acids long. J was trimmed by 6 bases and V by 3 bases; bases with no gene match: 5. Germline values: CDR1 GTSNPN, CDR2 SVGIG (reference sequence). The chain's CDR3 is CAWSIQGSQPQHF. The CDR3 DNA sequence: TGTGCCTGGAGCATACAGGGGTCTCAGCCCCAGCATTTT.

This clonotype was observed a few times. The J gene is TRBJ2-1, the V gene TRBV12-3 or TRBV12-4, with a weak D call TRBD2 (6 bases). V was clipped by 6 bases and J by 10 bases, with 19 bases between them. The CDR3 covers 14 residues. In nucleotides, the CDR3 is TGTGCCAGCAGCCTTGGGGACTCACGTGGGGAGCAGTTCTTC. As protein: CASSLGDSRGEQFF.

In its sample, this clonotype was seen a few times. J is TRBJ1-2 and V is TRBV4-2; 7 nucleotides match TRBD1. The CDR3 sequence is 16 residues long. The J segment lost 1 base and the V segment lost 0 bases, leaving 5 bases of the junction unmatched. Germline V CDR1 and CDR2: LGHNA, YNFKEQ. The CDR3 is CASSQDLGGINYGYTF. In DNA form, the CDR3 reads TGTGCCAGCAGCCAAGATTTAGGGGGCATTAACTATGGCTACACCTTC.

There are a few counts of this clonotype. The gene calls are TRBV4-3 and TRBJ2-1; 10 bases match TRBD2. The CDR3 is made up of 15 amino acids. Germline assignment: CDR1 LGHNA and CDR2 YSLEER. V was pared by 6 bases and J by 10 bases, with 12 bases of the junction left unmatched. The CDR3 spells CASSPALAGLKEQFF. For the CDR3, the DNA is TGCGCCAGCAGTCCAGCACTAGCGGGGTTAAAAGAGCAGTTCTTC.

The chain links TRBV12-3 or TRBV12-4 to TRBJ2-7, with D uncertain. CDR3 length: 12 amino acids. Trimming removed 3 bases at V and 4 bases at J, with 7 bases between. CDR3 sequence: CASSFPNYEQYF. CDR3 coding DNA: TGTGCCAGCAGTTTCCCCAATTACGAGCAGTACTTC.

V usage is TRBV28 and J usage is TRBJ2-5, with 7 nucleotides matching TRBD2. Germline trimming cut 6 bases from V and 7 bases from J; bases unmatched to any gene: 17. Germline CDR1 and CDR2: MDHEN and SYDVKM. This CDR3 has 16 residues. CDR3 sequence (DNA): TGTGCCAGCAGAACCGGGACTACGAATGACGGTTGGACCCAGTACTTC. Translation: CASRTGTTNDGWTQYF.

This rearrangement joins TRBV27 to TRBJ2-3; 16 bases agree with TRBD2. V lost 10 bases to trimming and J lost 0 bases; unmatched junction nucleotides: 4. Per germline, CDR1 MNHEY and CDR2 SMNVEV (reference sequence). The CDR3 length is 16 residues. CDR3 residues: CATGTSGGGSTDTQYF. The CDR3 region has the DNA TGTGCCACCGGGACTAGCGGGGGGGGTAGCACAGATACGCAGTATTTT.

This clonotype was recorded at least ten times. The V and J genes are TRBV12-3 or TRBV12-4 and TRBJ2-1; a possible D gene is TRBD1 (5 bases). V was shortened by 4 bases and J by 5 bases, with 12 bases between the two germline ends. The CDR3 is made up of 14 amino acids. Written as DNA, the CDR3 is TGTGCCAGCAGTTACCAGGGCCAAGACAATGAGCAGTTCTTC. Protein: CASSYQGQDNEQFF.

The chain joins TRBV28 to TRBJ2-3, with 10 bases that match TRBD1. V was clipped by 8 bases and J by 4 bases; unmatched bases: 9. CDR3 length: 15 amino acids. Germline values: CDR1 MDHEN, CDR2 SYDVKM. The CDR3 sequence is CASLGGQGGSDTQYF. CDR3 nucleotides: TGTGCCAGCTTAGGTGGACAGGGGGGGTCAGATACGCAGTATTTT.

This clonotype has just a few counts. The V call is TRBV20-1, the J call TRBJ2-3, with D hard to call. From germline, CDR1 is DFQATT and CDR2 SNEGSKA (reference sequence). V was clipped by 3 bases and J by 4 bases, with 8 bases between them. This CDR3 is 12 amino acids long. The CDR3 here is CSARVLADTQYF. CDR3 nucleotides: TGCAGTGCTAGGGTCCTAGCAGATACGCAGTATTTT.

The CDR3 region has the DNA TGTGCCAGCAGCGGGGGGGGAGCTAGCAATCAGCCCCAGCATTTT. This encodes CASSGGGASNQPQHF. This sequence joins TRBV12-3 or TRBV12-4 and TRBJ1-5, with a weak D call TRBD1 (5 bases). The CDR3 has 15 amino acids. Trimming took 6 bases from V and 0 from J, leaving 12 bases between them.

In its sample, this clonotype was seen a few times. The rearrangement joins TRBV5-1 to TRBJ2-3; TRBD1 agrees at 7 bases. Germline lookup yields CDR1 SGHRS and CDR2 YFSETQ. The CDR3 has 14 residues. Trimming took 3 bases from V and 2 from J; bases not matched to a gene: 3. CDR3 bases: TGCGCCAGCAGCTCGGGACAGCACACAGATACGCAGTATTTT. Protein: CASSSGQHTDTQYF.

This clonotype was recorded at least ten times. V is TRBV4-2 and J is TRBJ1-4, with D unresolved. CDR3 length: 17 residues. Germline assignment: CDR1 LGHNA and CDR2 YNFKEQ. Trimming cost V 0 bases and J 0 bases, with 11 bases left between them. The CDR3 DNA follows: TGTGCCAGCAGCCAAGATAGGAGTTCGACAACTAATGAAAAACTGTTTTTT. Amino acids: CASSQDRSSTTNEKLFF.

This clonotype was detected a few times. The rearrangement uses TRBV20-1 and TRBJ2-3; TRBD2 aligns across 14 bases. CDR1 and CDR2 (germline): DFQATT, SNEGSKA (reference sequence). V gave up 5 bases and J gave up 4 bases; unmatched junction bases: 2. This CDR3 has 14 residues. Here the CDR3 reads CSAGGLAGADTQYF. In DNA, the CDR3 is TGCAGTGCTGGGGGACTAGCGGGAGCAGATACGCAGTATTTT.

The table lists this clonotype with a few counts. This sequence joins TRBV20-1 and TRBJ2-3; D may be TRBD2 (5 bases). The CDR3 spans 14 residues. V dropped 2 bases and J dropped 6 bases, with 15 bases sitting between them. Looked up from germline, CDR1 is DFQATT and CDR2 is SNEGSKA (reference sequence). CDR3 DNA: TGCAGTGCTAGAATTGTGCTAGCTAGGGATACGCAGTATTTT. Translation: CSARIVLARDTQYF.

The rearrangement links TRBV10-3 to TRBJ2-1; possible D gene TRBD2, 6 bases. Trimming removed 3 bases at V and 0 bases at J, with 12 bases between. Germline-derived CDR1 and CDR2 are ENHRY and SYGVKD. The CDR3 spans 16 residues. CDR3 sequence (DNA): TGTGCCATCAGTGATGGAGGGCCGAGCTCCTACAATGAGCAGTTCTTC. It is translated as CAISDGGPSSYNEQFF.

The chain recombines TRBV24-1 with TRBJ2-2, with 7 nucleotides matching TRBD1. Trimming cost V 4 bases and J 10 bases; bases outside gene matches: 5. The CDR3 covers 13 residues. Germline CDR1 reads KGHDR; CDR2 reads SFDVKD. The CDR3 DNA follows: TGTGCCACCAGTGACGGGACAGCCCCGGAGCTGTTTTTT. This translates into CATSDGTAPELFF.

J is TRBJ2-1 and V is TRBV6-1; D call uncertain. V shed 5 bases and J shed 9 bases, with 14 bases lying between them. Germline V gene lookup returns CDR1 MNHNS and CDR2 SASEGT. The length of the CDR3 is 13 residues. The CDR3 is CASSTSVYGEQFF. CDR3 bases: TGTGCCAGCAGTACCAGCGTTTATGGTGAGCAGTTCTTC.

The chain joins TRBV20-1 to TRBJ2-3, with 8 bases matching TRBD2. CDR1 DFQATT and CDR2 SNEGSKA come from the germline V gene (reference sequence). This CDR3 contains 15 residues. Trimming removed 0 bases from V and 1 base from J; junction bases left unmatched: 3. The CDR3 sequence: CSARDMRGGTDTQYF. The DNA for the CDR3 is TGCAGTGCTAGAGATATGCGGGGGGGCACAGATACGCAGTATTTT.